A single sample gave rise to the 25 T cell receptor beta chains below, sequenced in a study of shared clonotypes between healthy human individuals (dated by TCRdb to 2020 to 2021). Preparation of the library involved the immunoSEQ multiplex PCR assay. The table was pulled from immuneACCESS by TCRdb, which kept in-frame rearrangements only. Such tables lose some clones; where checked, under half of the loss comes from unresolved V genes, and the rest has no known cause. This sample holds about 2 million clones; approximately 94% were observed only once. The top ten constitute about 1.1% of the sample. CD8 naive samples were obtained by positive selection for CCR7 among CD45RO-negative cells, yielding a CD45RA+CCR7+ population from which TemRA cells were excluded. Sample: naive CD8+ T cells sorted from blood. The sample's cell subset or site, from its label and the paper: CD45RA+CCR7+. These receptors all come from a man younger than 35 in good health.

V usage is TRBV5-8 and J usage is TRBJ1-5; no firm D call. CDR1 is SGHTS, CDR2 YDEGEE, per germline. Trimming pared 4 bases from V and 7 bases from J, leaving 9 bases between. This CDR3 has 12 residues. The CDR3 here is CASSEVGQPQHF. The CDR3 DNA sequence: TGTGCCAGCAGCGAGGTCGGACAGCCCCAGCATTTT.

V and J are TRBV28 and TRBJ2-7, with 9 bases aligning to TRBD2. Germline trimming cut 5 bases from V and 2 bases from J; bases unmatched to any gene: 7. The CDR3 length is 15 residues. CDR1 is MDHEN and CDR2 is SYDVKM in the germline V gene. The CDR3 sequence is CASSHRGTSTYEQYF. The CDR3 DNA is TGTGCCAGCAGTCATAGGGGGACTAGCACCTACGAGCAGTACTTC.

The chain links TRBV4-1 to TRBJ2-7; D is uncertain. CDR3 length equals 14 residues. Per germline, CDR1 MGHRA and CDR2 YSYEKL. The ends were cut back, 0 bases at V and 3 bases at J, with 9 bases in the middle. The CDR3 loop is CASSQDTTIYEQYF. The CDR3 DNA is TGCGCCAGCAGCCAAGATACCACCATCTACGAGCAGTACTTC.

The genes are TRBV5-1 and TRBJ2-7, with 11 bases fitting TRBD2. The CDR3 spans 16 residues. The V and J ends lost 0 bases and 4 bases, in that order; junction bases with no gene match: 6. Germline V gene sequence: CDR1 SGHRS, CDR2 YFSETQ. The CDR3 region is CASSLALAGGGYEQYF. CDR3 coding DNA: TGCGCCAGCAGCTTGGCGCTAGCGGGGGGAGGGTACGAGCAGTACTTC.

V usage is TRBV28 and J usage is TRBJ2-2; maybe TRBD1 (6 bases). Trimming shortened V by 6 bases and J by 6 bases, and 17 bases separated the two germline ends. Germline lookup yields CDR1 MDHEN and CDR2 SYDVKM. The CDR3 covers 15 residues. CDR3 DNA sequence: TGTGCCAGCAGCCTGGACAGCCCCCCTCCCGGGGAGCTGTTTTTT. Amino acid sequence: CASSLDSPPPGELFF.

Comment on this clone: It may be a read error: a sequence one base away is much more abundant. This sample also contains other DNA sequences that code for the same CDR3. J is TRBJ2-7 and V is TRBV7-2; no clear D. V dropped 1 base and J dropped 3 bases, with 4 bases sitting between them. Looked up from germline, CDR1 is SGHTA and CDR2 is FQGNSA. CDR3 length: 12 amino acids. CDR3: CASSLGFYEQYF. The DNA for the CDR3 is TGTGCCAGCAGCTTAGGGTTCTACGAGCAGTACTTC.

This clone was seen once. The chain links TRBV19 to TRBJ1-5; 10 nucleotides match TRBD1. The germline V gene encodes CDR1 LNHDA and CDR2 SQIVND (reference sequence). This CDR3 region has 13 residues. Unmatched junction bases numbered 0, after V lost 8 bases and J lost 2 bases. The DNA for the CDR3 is TGTGCCAGTGGGACAGGGGGCAATCAGCCCCAGCATTTT. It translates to CASGTGGNQPQHF.

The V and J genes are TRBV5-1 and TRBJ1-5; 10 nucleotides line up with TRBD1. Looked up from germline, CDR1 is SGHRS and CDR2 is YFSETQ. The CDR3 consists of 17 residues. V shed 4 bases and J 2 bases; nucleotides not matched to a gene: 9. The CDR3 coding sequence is TGCGCCAGCAGCCCGGAGGGACAGGGGTATGGCAATCAGCCCCAGCATTTT. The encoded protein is CASSPEGQGYGNQPQHF. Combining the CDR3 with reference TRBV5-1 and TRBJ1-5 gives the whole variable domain KAGVTQTPRYLIKTRGQQVTLSCSPISGHRSVSWYQQTPGQGLQFLFEYFSETQRNKGNFPGRFSGRQFSNSRSEMNVSTLELGDSALYLCASSPEGQGYGNQPQHFGDGTRLSIL.

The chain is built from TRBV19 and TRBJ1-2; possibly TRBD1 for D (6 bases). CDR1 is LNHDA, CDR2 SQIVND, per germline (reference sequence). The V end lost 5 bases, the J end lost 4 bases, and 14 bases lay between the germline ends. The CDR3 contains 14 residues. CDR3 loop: CASSDWGQTYGYTF. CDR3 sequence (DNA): TGTGCCAGTAGTGACTGGGGACAAACCTATGGCTACACCTTC.

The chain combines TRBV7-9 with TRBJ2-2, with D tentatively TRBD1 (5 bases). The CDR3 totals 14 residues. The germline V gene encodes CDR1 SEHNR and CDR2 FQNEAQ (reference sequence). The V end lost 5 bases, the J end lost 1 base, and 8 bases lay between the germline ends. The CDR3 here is CASSATENTGELFF. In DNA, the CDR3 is TGTGCCAGCAGCGCGACAGAGAACACCGGGGAGCTGTTTTTT.

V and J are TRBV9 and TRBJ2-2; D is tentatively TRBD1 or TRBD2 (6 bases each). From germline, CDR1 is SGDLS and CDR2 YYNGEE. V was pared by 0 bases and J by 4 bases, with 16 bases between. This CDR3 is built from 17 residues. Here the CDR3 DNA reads TGTGCCAGCAGCGTAGATTGGGGGCACGGGGGCACCGGGGAGCTGTTTTTT. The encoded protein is CASSVDWGHGGTGELFF.

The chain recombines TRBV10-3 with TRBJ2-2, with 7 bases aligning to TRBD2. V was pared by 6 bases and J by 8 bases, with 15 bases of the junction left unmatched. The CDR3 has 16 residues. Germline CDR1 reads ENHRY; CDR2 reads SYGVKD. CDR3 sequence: CAISLAAPPLTGELFF. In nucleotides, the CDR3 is TGTGCCATCAGCCTAGCGGCGCCCCCCTTGACGGGGGAGCTGTTTTTT.

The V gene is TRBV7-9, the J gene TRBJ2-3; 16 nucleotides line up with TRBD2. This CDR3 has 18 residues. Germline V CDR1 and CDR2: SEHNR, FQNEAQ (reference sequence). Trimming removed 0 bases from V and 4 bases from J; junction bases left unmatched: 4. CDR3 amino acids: CASSLAGTSGRVADTQYF. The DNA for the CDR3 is TGTGCCAGCAGCTTAGCTGGGACTAGCGGGAGGGTGGCAGATACGCAGTATTTT.

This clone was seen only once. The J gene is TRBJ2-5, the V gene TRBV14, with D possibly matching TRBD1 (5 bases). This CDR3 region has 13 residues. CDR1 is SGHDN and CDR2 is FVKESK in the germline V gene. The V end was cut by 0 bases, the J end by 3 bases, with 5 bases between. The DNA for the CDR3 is TGTGCCAGCAGCCAAGACAGGGAAGAGACCCAGTACTTC. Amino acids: CASSQDREETQYF. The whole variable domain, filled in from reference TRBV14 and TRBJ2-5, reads EAGVTQFPSHSVIEKGQTVTLRCDPISGHDNLYWYRRVMGKEIKFLLHFVKESKQDESGMPNNRFLAERTGGTYSTLKVQPAELEDSGVYFCASSQDREETQYFGPGTRLLVL.

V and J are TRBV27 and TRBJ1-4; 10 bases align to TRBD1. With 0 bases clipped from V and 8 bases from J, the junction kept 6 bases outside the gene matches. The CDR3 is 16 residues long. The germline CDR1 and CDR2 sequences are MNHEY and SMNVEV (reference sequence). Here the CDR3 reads CASSLSPGTGEEKLFF. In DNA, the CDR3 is TGTGCCAGCAGTTTATCGCCCGGGACAGGGGAGGAAAAACTGTTTTTT.

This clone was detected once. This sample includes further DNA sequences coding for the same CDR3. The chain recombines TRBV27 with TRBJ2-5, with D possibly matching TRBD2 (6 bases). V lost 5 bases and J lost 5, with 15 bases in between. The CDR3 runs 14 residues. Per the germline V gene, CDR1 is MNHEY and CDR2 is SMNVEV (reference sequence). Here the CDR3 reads CASSLRAGWETQYF. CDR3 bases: TGTGCCAGCAGTCTCAGGGCGGGGTGGGAGACCCAGTACTTC.

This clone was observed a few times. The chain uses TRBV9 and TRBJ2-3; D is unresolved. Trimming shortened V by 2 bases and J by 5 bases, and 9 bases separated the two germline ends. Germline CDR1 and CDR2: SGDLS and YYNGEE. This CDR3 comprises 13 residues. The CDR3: CASSVLLGDTQYF. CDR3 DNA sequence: TGTGCCAGCAGCGTTCTACTGGGAGATACGCAGTATTTT.

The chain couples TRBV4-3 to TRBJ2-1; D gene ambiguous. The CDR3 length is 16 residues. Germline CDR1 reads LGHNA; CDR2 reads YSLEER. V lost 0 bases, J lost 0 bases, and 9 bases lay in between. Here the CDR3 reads CASSQDQASSYNEQFF. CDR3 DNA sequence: TGCGCCAGCAGCCAAGACCAGGCCAGCTCCTACAATGAGCAGTTCTTC.

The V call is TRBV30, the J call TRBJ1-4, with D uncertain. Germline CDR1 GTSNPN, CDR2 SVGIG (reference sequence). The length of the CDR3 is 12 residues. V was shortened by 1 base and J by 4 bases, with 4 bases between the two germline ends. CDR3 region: CAWSGYNEKLFF. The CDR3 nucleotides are TGTGCCTGGAGTGGATATAATGAAAAACTGTTTTTT. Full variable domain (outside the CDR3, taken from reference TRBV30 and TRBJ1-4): SQTIHQWPATLVQPVGSPLSLECTVEGTSNPNLYWYRQAAGRGLQLLFYSVGIGQISSEVPQNLSASRPQDRQFILSSKKLLLSDSGFYLCAWSGYNEKLFFGSGTQLSVL.

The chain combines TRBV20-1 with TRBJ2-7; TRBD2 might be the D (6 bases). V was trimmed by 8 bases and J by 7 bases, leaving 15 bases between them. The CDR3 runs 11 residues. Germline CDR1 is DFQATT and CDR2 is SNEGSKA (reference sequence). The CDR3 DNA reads TGCAGTCTGGAGGGTGGTGAAGAGCAGTACTTC. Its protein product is CSLEGGEEQYF.

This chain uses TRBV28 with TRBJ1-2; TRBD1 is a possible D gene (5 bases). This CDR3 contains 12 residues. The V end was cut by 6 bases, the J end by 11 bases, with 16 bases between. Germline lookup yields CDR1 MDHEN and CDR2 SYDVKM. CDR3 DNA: TGTGCCAGCAGGTCGACAGACCCCAGTTACACCTTC. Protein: CASRSTDPSYTF.

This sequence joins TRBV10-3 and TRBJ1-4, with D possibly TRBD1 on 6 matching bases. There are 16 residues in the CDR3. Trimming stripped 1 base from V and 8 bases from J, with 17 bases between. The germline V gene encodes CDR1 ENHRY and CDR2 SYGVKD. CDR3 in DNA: TGTGCCATCAGTGAGTTCCCCCTAGGGGGGGGAGAAAAACTGTTTTTT. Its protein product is CAISEFPLGGGEKLFF.

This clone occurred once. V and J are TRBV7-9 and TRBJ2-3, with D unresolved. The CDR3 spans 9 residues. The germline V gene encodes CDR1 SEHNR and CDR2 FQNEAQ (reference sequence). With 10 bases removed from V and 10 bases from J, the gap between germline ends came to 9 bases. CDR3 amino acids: CAIEVPQYF. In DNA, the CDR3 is TGTGCCATTGAGGTACCGCAGTATTTT.

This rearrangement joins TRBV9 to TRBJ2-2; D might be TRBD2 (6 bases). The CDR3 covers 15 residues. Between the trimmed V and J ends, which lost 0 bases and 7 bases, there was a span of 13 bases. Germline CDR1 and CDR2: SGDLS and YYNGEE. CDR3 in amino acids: CASSVARGLDGELFF. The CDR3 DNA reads TGTGCCAGCAGCGTAGCTCGGGGGTTGGACGGGGAGCTGTTTTTT.

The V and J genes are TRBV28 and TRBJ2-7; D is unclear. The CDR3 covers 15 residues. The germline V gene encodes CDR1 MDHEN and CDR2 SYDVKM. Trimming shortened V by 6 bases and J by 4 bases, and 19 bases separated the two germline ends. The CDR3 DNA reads TGTGCCAGCAGCCAGGACCGAAGGAATGGTTACGAGCAGTACTTC. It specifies CASSQDRRNGYEQYF.